The next 18 T cell receptor beta chains were all read from a single sample in a study of T cell repertoires in cytomegalovirus infection. Each CDR3 protein is one row after TCRdb ran MiXCR on the reads. The sample gives 150,000 to 200,000 distinct CDR3 sequences, roughly an eighth of which show up once; roughly a quarter is in the top ten. Material for sequencing was PBMCs. These receptors all stem from a human donor in good health (CMV status not recorded). Some clones in this sample may be carry-over from other donors' samples.

This clonotype was seen ten or more times. The gene calls are TRBV7-9 and TRBJ2-1, with 10 positions matching TRBD1. The CDR3 has 17 residues. Germline values: CDR1 SEHNR, CDR2 FQNEAQ (reference sequence). J gave up 7 bases and V 6 bases, and 15 bases lay outside the gene matches. CDR3 coding DNA: TGTGCCAGCAGAACAGCAGGGACAGGGGTTGAGAGGAATGAGCAGTTCTTC. Encoded protein: CASRTAGTGVERNEQFF.

This clonotype occurred a few times. The rearrangement links TRBV29-1 to TRBJ1-3; D is unclear. CDR1 is SQVTM and CDR2 is ANQGSEA in the germline V gene. The CDR3 spans 13 residues. V lost 3 bases and J 0 bases, leaving 6 bases between the germline ends. CDR3 in DNA: TGCAGCGTTGACCCCGGCTCTGGAAACACCATATATTTT. Translation: CSVDPGSGNTIYF.

This clonotype has more than one count but fewer than ten. The J gene is TRBJ1-6, the V gene TRBV19; 10 nucleotides agree with TRBD1. The CDR3 contains 15 residues. The V gene end was trimmed by 0 bases and the J gene end by 10 bases; junction bases not matched to a gene: 3. The germline V gene has CDR1 LNHDA and CDR2 SQIVND (reference sequence). CDR3 in amino acids: CASSIEGQGSSPLHF. The CDR3 nucleotides are TGTGCCAGTAGTATAGAGGGACAGGGGAGCTCACCCCTCCACTTT.

This clonotype was seen many times. The chain links TRBV10-3 to TRBJ1-2; D is unresolved. The CDR3 runs 16 residues. Trimming took 5 bases from V and 2 from J, leaving 18 bases between them. The V gene's germline CDR1 is ENHRY and CDR2 SYGVKD. CDR3 residues: CAISLKKGLANYGYTF. The CDR3 nucleotides read TGTGCCATCAGTTTGAAAAAGGGTTTGGCGAACTATGGCTACACCTTC.

The genes are TRBV9 and TRBJ2-7; the D is unclear. Germline values: CDR1 SGDLS, CDR2 YYNGEE. V lost 4 bases, J lost 3 bases, and 14 bases lay in between. The CDR3 consists of 14 residues. This CDR3 reads CASSPEVRGYEQYF. CDR3 nucleotide sequence: TGTGCCAGCAGCCCCGAGGTCCGAGGCTACGAGCAGTACTTC.

The chain carries TRBV20-1 and TRBJ2-5; weak D call: TRBD1 (6 bases). Trimming removed 5 bases from V and 0 bases from J, with 13 bases in between. The CDR3 totals 14 residues. Per germline, CDR1 DFQATT and CDR2 SNEGSKA (reference sequence). CDR3 amino acids: CSAYPTGHQETQYF. CDR3 DNA: TGCAGTGCTTATCCGACAGGACACCAAGAGACCCAGTACTTC.

The chain employs TRBV9 and TRBJ1-2, with 8 positions matching TRBD1. CDR1 and CDR2 from the germline V gene are SGDLS and YYNGEE. CDR3 size: 16 residues. Trimming cost V 4 bases and J 4 bases; bases outside gene matches: 12. In nucleotides, the CDR3 is TGTGCCAGCAGCCCTCCGACGGGAGACAGGGGCTATGGCTACACCTTC. It specifies CASSPPTGDRGYGYTF.

J is TRBJ2-5 and V is TRBV29-1; TRBD1 is a possible D gene (6 bases). Trimming stripped 5 bases from V and 3 bases from J, with 19 bases between. Per the germline V gene, CDR1 is SQVTM and CDR2 is ANQGSEA. The CDR3 totals 15 residues. CDR3 in amino acids: CSVSYYGTTKETQYF. In nucleotides, the CDR3 is TGCAGCGTTAGTTACTACGGGACAACAAAAGAGACCCAGTACTTC.

The chain recombines TRBV12-3 or TRBV12-4 with TRBJ1-5; 9 bases agree with TRBD1. The CDR3 is 14 amino acids. The trim removed 5 bases at V and 6 bases at J, leaving 5 bases unmatched. This chain's CDR3 is CASSAGQGIQPQHF. The CDR3 DNA follows: TGTGCCAGCAGTGCGGGACAGGGTATTCAGCCCCAGCATTTT.

The rearrangement uses TRBV20-1 and TRBJ1-2, with D perhaps matching TRBD1 (6 bases). Trimming cost V 1 base and J 4 bases, with 19 bases left between them. There are 16 residues in the CDR3. Germline loops: CDR1 DFQATT, CDR2 SNEGSKA (reference sequence). CDR3 loop: CSARVAGAGAFYGYTF. Here the CDR3 DNA reads TGCAGTGCTAGAGTAGCTGGGGCAGGGGCGTTCTATGGCTACACCTTC.

The table lists this clonotype with many counts. The chain employs TRBV2 and TRBJ2-1; the D gene is possibly TRBD2 (5 bases). In germline, CDR1 is SNHLY, CDR2 FYNNEI. V was pared by 5 bases and J by 3 bases, with 14 bases between. This CDR3 has 15 residues. CDR3 DNA sequence: TGTGCCAGCAGTCTAGAGCGGCAAAACTACAATGAGCAGTTCTTC. Encoded protein: CASSLERQNYNEQFF.

This clonotype was seen repeatedly, ten times or more. The V and J genes are TRBV6-2 or TRBV6-3 and TRBJ2-1, with TRBD2 matching over 15 bases. The CDR3 spans 16 residues. V shed 4 bases and J 7 bases; nucleotides not matched to a gene: 5. Germline V gives CDR1 MNHEY, CDR2 SVGEGT. CDR3 region: CASSSSGTSGRNEQFF. DNA of the CDR3: TGTGCCAGCAGTTCCTCCGGGACTAGCGGGAGGAATGAGCAGTTCTTC.

There are a few counts of this clonotype. V is TRBV6-5 and J is TRBJ2-3; the D gene is possibly TRBD1 (6 bases). V was shortened by 7 bases and J by 5 bases, with 13 bases between the two germline ends. The germline V gene has CDR1 MNHEY and CDR2 SVGAGI. The CDR3 is 13 residues long. The CDR3 spells CASTQKGGDTQYF. CDR3 nucleotide sequence: TGTGCCAGCACCCAAAAAGGGGGAGATACGCAGTATTTT.

This clonotype has at least ten counts. The chain combines TRBV4-2 with TRBJ1-2; D remains ambiguous. Germline CDR1 is LGHNA and CDR2 is YNFKEQ. This CDR3 is 16 amino acids long. The V and J ends lost 4 bases and 3 bases respectively, with 18 bases between them. CDR3 residues: CASSLKGNSWDYGYTF. CDR3 nucleotides: TGTGCCAGCAGCCTCAAGGGCAATAGTTGGGACTATGGCTACACCTTC.

The chain links TRBV27 to TRBJ2-1; D possibly matches TRBD1 or TRBD2 (5 bases each). Between the trimmed V and J ends, which lost 1 base and 3 bases, there was a span of 10 bases. This CDR3 region has 15 residues. Germline V gene sequence: CDR1 MNHEY, CDR2 SMNVEV (reference sequence). The CDR3 bases are TGTGCCAGCAGTTTATTGGGGGAAGACTACAATGAGCAGTTCTTC. Translated, it gives CASSLLGEDYNEQFF.

This clonotype was seen a handful of times. The genes are TRBV12-5 and TRBJ1-1; D remains ambiguous. This CDR3 is 13 amino acids long. V was cut by 2 bases and J by 5 bases, with 9 bases left in between. Germline lookup yields CDR1 LGHNT and CDR2 FRNRAP. Written as DNA, the CDR3 is TGTGCTAGTGGTTTGAGCGTGGATACTGAAGCTTTCTTT. Translating gives CASGLSVDTEAFF.

This clonotype appeared many times. The V and J genes are TRBV3-1 and TRBJ1-6; D gene unclear. This CDR3 has 14 residues. From germline, CDR1 is LGHDT and CDR2 YNNKEL (reference sequence). Trimming removed 4 bases at V and 6 bases at J, with 10 bases between. In DNA form, the CDR3 reads TGTGCCAGCAGCCGGAGGCAGGCTAATTCACCCCTCCACTTT. Amino acid sequence: CASSRRQANSPLHF.

This clonotype occurred a few times. With a much larger clone just one base away, this may be a read error. This rearrangement joins TRBV7-2 to TRBJ1-1, with D uncertain. The CDR3 sequence is 12 residues long. Germline CDR1 is SGHTA and CDR2 is FQGNSA. Trimming stripped 1 base from V and 1 base from J, with 1 base between. CDR3 in DNA: TGTGCCAGCAGCTTAGAGAACACTGAAGCTTTCTTT. It codes for CASSLENTEAFF.